The rows below give T cell receptor beta chains drawn from one sample of a study of T cells in Graves' hyperthyroidism and ophthalmopathy. A single record per CDR3 protein comes from TCRdb applying MiXCR to the multiplex PCR reads. The data hold about 640,000 distinct CDR3 sequences, with about a fifth observed a single time. The sample was blood. Receptors originate from a man aged 25 to 40 with Graves' ophthalmopathy. The CDR3 runs from the conserved cysteine through the conserved F or W. A D gene is named only where the DNA matches it firmly. Not every row has a clone size; where given, it reads once, few, many or a size class.

DNA,CDR3,length,size,J,D,V
TGTGCCAGCAGTGAAGGCGGGACAGTCAAACCCCAGCATTTT,CASSEGGTVKPQHF,14,few,TRBJ1-5,TRBD1,TRBV2
TGTGCCAGCAGCCGGACAGGGCAGAAGTTGCGGCCCCAGCATTTT,CASSRTGQKLRPQHF,15,many,TRBJ1-5,TRBD1,TRBV28
TGCAGTGCTAGAGGGAGTACAGGACGGGGTGAGACCCAGTACTTC,CSARGSTGRGETQYF,15,many,TRBJ2-5,-,TRBV20-1
TGTGCCAGCAGCTTAGCGGAAGGGAGTCATAGCACAGATACGCAGTATTTT,CASSLAEGSHSTDTQYF,17,-,TRBJ2-3,-,TRBV7-9
TGTGCCAGCAGTAGTGCCCAATACGAGCAGTACTTC,CASSSAQYEQYF,12,few,TRBJ2-7,-,TRBV2
TGCGCCAGCAGCCAAGATAGGGGGCCTGGAAACACCATATATTTT,CASSQDRGPGNTIYF,15,-,TRBJ1-3,TRBD1,TRBV4-3
TGTGCCAGCAGTGTAGTCAGGCAGGACGAGCAGTACTTC,CASSVVRQDEQYF,13,many,TRBJ2-7,-,TRBV6-1
TGTGCCAGCAGTTTGGGACTTCCCTCAGATACGCAGTATTTT,CASSLGLPSDTQYF,14,-,TRBJ2-3,-,TRBV27
TGTGCCACCAGTGCGGTCGTCGAGCAGTACTTC,CATSAVVEQYF,11,few,TRBJ2-7,-,TRBV24-1
TGTGCCAGCAGTAAAGGACTAGCGGGAGGAGGGACTAGCACAGATACGCAGTATTTT,CASSKGLAGGGTSTDTQYF,19,-,TRBJ2-3,TRBD2,TRBV12-3/TRBV12-4
TGTGCCAGCAGTTATGGGGCGGGCGGCTACTACGAGCAGTACTTC,CASSYGAGGYYEQYF,15,few,TRBJ2-7,-,TRBV6-1
TGCGCCAGCAGCTTGGGGGTAGCGGAAGCCTACGAGCAGTACTTC,CASSLGVAEAYEQYF,15,many,TRBJ2-7,-,TRBV5-1
TGCAGTGCCCCCAACCCCAGGGAATCCGGGGCCAACGTCCTGACTTTC,CSAPNPRESGANVLTF,16,many,TRBJ2-6,-,TRBV20-1
TGCGCCAGCAGCCTAACCCGACTAGCCCCCTACGAGCAGTACTTC,CASSLTRLAPYEQYF,15,few,TRBJ2-7,TRBD2,TRBV5-1
TGCGCCAGCAGCCAAGATCCGGCCCAGGGGGCTACAGATACGCAGTATTTT,CASSQDPAQGATDTQYF,17,few,TRBJ2-3,TRBD1,TRBV4-1
TGTGCCAGCAGTTCCCGGGACAGGGAGGACGAGCAGTACTTC,CASSSRDREDEQYF,14,few,TRBJ2-7,TRBD1,TRBV2
TGTGCCAGCAGCGCAACAACTCCCCATAGCAATCAGCCCCAGCATTTT,CASSATTPHSNQPQHF,16,-,TRBJ1-5,-,TRBV2
TGTGCCAGCAGCTTAGGGAACAGTCCCTACGGTTGGCAGTTCTTC,CASSLGNSPYGWQFF,15,many,TRBJ2-1,-,TRBV11-2
TGCAGTGCTAGCAAGAGCACAGATACGCAGTATTTT,CSASKSTDTQYF,12,many,TRBJ2-3,-,TRBV20-1
TGTGCCAGCAGTGAAATAGGGAGCACAGATACGCAGTATTTT,CASSEIGSTDTQYF,14,many,TRBJ2-3,-,TRBV2
TGTGCCAGCAGCTTAGCAGGTCTTCTCTCCTATAATTCACCCCTCCACTTT,CASSLAGLLSYNSPLHF,17,few,TRBJ1-6,-,TRBV7-2
TGTGCCACCAGTGATTTGGGCGACAGGGCGCCCACCGGGGAGCTGTTTTTT,CATSDLGDRAPTGELFF,17,-,TRBJ2-2,TRBD1,TRBV24-1
TGTGCCATCAGTGACCGCCAGGGAGTTGCTGAAGCTTTCTTT,CAISDRQGVAEAFF,14,few,TRBJ1-1,-,TRBV10-3
TGTGCCAGCAGTGTCCACACGCTGGTTAATTCACCCCTCCACTTT,CASSVHTLVNSPLHF,15,few,TRBJ1-6,-,TRBV6-1
TGTGCCAGCAGCCGCCGGGACAATTCCTACAATGAGCAGTTCTTC,CASSRRDNSYNEQFF,15,many,TRBJ2-1,-,TRBV7-8
TGCAGCGTTCCTCAAATTAGCGGGAGCGATTTGGAGACCCAGTACTTC,CSVPQISGSDLETQYF,16,-,TRBJ2-5,TRBD2,TRBV29-1
TGTGCCAGCAGCCCGACCGGACAGTTTAATGGCTACACCTTC,CASSPTGQFNGYTF,14,-,TRBJ1-2,-,TRBV5-4
TGTGCCAGCAGTTTCACCAGGGGCACCAATCAGCCCCAGCATTTT,CASSFTRGTNQPQHF,15,few,TRBJ1-5,-,TRBV28
TGTGCCAGCAGCTTAGTCCGCCTAGCCCCCTACAATGAGCAGTTCTTC,CASSLVRLAPYNEQFF,16,many,TRBJ2-1,-,TRBV11-2